These T cell receptor beta chains were read from a single sample in a study of blood T cell dynamics during melanoma immunotherapy. Clones were sequenced by immunoSEQ multiplex PCR, and TCRdb holds only the in-frame ones, with some missing. There are almost 15,000 clones in the sample; 80% to 95% occur only once, and approximately 0.92% lies in the top ten. This specimen consisted of blood, obtained from a patient treated with checkpoint blockade. All receptors derive from a human donor with melanoma. Both conserved end residues are part of each CDR3. D genes are given only for firm matches. Clone size, where shown, is once, few, many, or a class for clones that have expanded.

V gene: TRBV28
J gene: TRBJ1-2
clone size: -
D gene: TRBD1
CDR3 DNA: TGTGCCAGCAGTACCCGGACAGGCCCAGGCTATGGCTACACCTTC
CDR3 protein: CASSTRTGPGYGYTF

V gene: TRBV18
J gene: TRBJ2-1
clone size: -
D gene: -
CDR3 DNA: TGTGCCAGCTCACCACCTGCGTGGGGCGGAAACTCCTACAATGAGCAGTTCTTC
CDR3 protein: CASSPPAWGGNSYNEQFF

V gene: TRBV20-1
J gene: TRBJ1-1
clone size: -
D gene: -
CDR3 DNA: TGCAGTGCCTTTGGGAACACTGAAGCTTTCTTT
CDR3 protein: CSAFGNTEAFF

V gene: TRBV14
J gene: TRBJ2-7
clone size: -
D gene: TRBD2
CDR3 DNA: TGTGCCAGCAGCCAAGGGGCGGCGGGGGGCATTCCCTACGAGCAGTACTTC
CDR3 protein: CASSQGAAGGIPYEQYF

V gene: TRBV4-1
J gene: TRBJ2-3
clone size: -
D gene: -
CDR3 DNA: TGCGCCAGCAGCCTAACTCTTTCAGATACGCAGTATTTT
CDR3 protein: CASSLTLSDTQYF

V gene: TRBV5-4
J gene: TRBJ2-3
clone size: -
D gene: TRBD2
CDR3 DNA: TGTGCCAGCAGCTTGGCTGGCGGGAGAACGCAGTATTTT
CDR3 protein: CASSLAGGRTQYF

V gene: TRBV2
J gene: TRBJ1-2
clone size: once
D gene: -
CDR3 DNA: TGTGCCAGCAGGGCGAGAGGTGACTACACCTTC
CDR3 protein: CASRARGDYTF

V gene: TRBV5-1
J gene: TRBJ2-5
clone size: -
D gene: -
CDR3 DNA: TGCGCCAGCAGCTTGGCCAGCGGACTAGAGACCCAGTACTTC
CDR3 protein: CASSLASGLETQYF

V gene: TRBV2
J gene: TRBJ2-7
clone size: -
D gene: -
CDR3 DNA: TGTGCCAGCAGTGTCCACTACGAGCAGTACTTC
CDR3 protein: CASSVHYEQYF

V gene: TRBV6-4
J gene: TRBJ1-1
clone size: -
D gene: -
CDR3 DNA: TGTGCCAGCAGTAAGGACACCCTCGGCACTGAAGCTTTCTTT
CDR3 protein: CASSKDTLGTEAFF

V gene: TRBV7-9
J gene: TRBJ1-2
clone size: -
D gene: -
CDR3 DNA: TGTGCCAGCAGCCCCACGATGGGGACCACCTTC
CDR3 protein: CASSPTMGTTF

V gene: TRBV28
J gene: TRBJ2-1
clone size: once
D gene: TRBD2
CDR3 DNA: TGTGCCAGCCCGACTAGCGGGCCCCTAGGTAGTTCCTACAATGAGCAGTTCTTC
CDR3 protein: CASPTSGPLGSSYNEQFF

V gene: TRBV2
J gene: TRBJ2-3
clone size: once
D gene: -
CDR3 DNA: TGTGCCAGCAGTGTCAACCGGGTGGGGAGGCCCTTGAGCACAGATACGCAGTATTTT
CDR3 protein: CASSVNRVGRPLSTDTQYF

V gene: TRBV18
J gene: TRBJ1-4
clone size: -
D gene: -
CDR3 DNA: TGTGCCAGCTCACCCCAAGGAGTTGGGGAAAAACTGTTTTTT
CDR3 protein: CASSPQGVGEKLFF

V gene: TRBV7-7
J gene: TRBJ2-5
clone size: -
D gene: TRBD2
CDR3 DNA: TGTGCCAGCAGCTTCGGGCTAGCGGATACACAAGAGACCCAGTACTTC
CDR3 protein: CASSFGLADTQETQYF

V gene: TRBV2
J gene: TRBJ2-7
clone size: -
D gene: -
CDR3 DNA: TGTGCCAGCACCTCGAGGCCCAGCTCCTACGAGCAGTACTTC
CDR3 protein: CASTSRPSSYEQYF

V gene: TRBV7-8
J gene: TRBJ2-2
clone size: -
D gene: -
CDR3 DNA: TGTGCCAGCACCCGCCCCCGAGGCAGGGGCCTTAGGGGGGGCACCGGGGAGCTGTTTTTT
CDR3 protein: CASTRPRGRGLRGGTGELFF

V gene: TRBV5-4
J gene: TRBJ2-1
clone size: -
D gene: -
CDR3 DNA: TGTGCCAGCAGCGAGGGGGAAATCGGTGAGCAGTTCTTC
CDR3 protein: CASSEGEIGEQFF

V gene: TRBV28
J gene: TRBJ2-7
clone size: few
D gene: -
CDR3 DNA: TGTGCCAGCAGTTTTCGGGTGGGTGACTACTCCTACGAGCAGTACTTC
CDR3 protein: CASSFRVGDYSYEQYF

V gene: TRBV28
J gene: TRBJ1-6
clone size: -
D gene: -
CDR3 DNA: TGTGCCAGCAGTTCCGACGGGTCCAACTCACCCCTCCACTTT
CDR3 protein: CASSSDGSNSPLHF

V gene: TRBV6-5
J gene: TRBJ2-3
clone size: -
D gene: -
CDR3 DNA: TGTGCCAGCAGTTACTCGGGGGGTACGCAGTATTTT
CDR3 protein: CASSYSGGTQYF

V gene: TRBV6-1
J gene: TRBJ2-1
clone size: -
D gene: -
CDR3 DNA: TGTGCCAGCAGTGAAGCGGCGGCGGGGACCCTAGGGAATGAGCAGTTCTTC
CDR3 protein: CASSEAAAGTLGNEQFF

V gene: TRBV25-1
J gene: TRBJ1-5
clone size: few
D gene: -
CDR3 DNA: TGTGCCAGCAGTGATGGATATCAGCCCCAGCATTTT
CDR3 protein: CASSDGYQPQHF

V gene: TRBV5-4
J gene: TRBJ1-2
clone size: -
D gene: -
CDR3 DNA: TGTGCCAGCAGCTTGGGGGGGGCGGAGCTCTATGGCTACACCTTC
CDR3 protein: CASSLGGAELYGYTF

V gene: TRBV9
J gene: TRBJ1-1
clone size: -
D gene: -
CDR3 DNA: TGTGCCAGCAGCGCCTCCCAACAAGTGAACACTGAAGCTTTCTTT
CDR3 protein: CASSASQQVNTEAFF

V gene: TRBV5-1
J gene: TRBJ2-5
clone size: -
D gene: TRBD2
CDR3 DNA: TGCGCCAGCAGCGCTAGCGGGAGGGCCACAGAGACCCAGTACTTC
CDR3 protein: CASSASGRATETQYF

V gene: TRBV30
J gene: TRBJ2-1
clone size: few
D gene: -
CDR3 DNA: TGTGCCTGGAGTGTGGACCGCAATGAGCAGTTCTTC
CDR3 protein: CAWSVDRNEQFF

V gene: TRBV27
J gene: TRBJ2-3
clone size: once
D gene: TRBD2
CDR3 DNA: TGTGCCAGCAGTTTCTGGCGGGGGGGCTTGAGAGATACGCAGTATTTT
CDR3 protein: CASSFWRGGLRDTQYF

V gene: TRBV7-7
J gene: TRBJ2-2
clone size: -
D gene: -
CDR3 DNA: TGTGCCAGCAGCTTAGAAAAATCCGGGGAGCTGTTTTTT
CDR3 protein: CASSLEKSGELFF

V gene: TRBV10-2
J gene: TRBJ1-1
clone size: -
D gene: -
CDR3 DNA: TGCGCCAGCAGTTGGGCCTCGAACACTGAAGCTTTCTTT
CDR3 protein: CASSWASNTEAFF

V gene: TRBV5-4
J gene: TRBJ1-2
clone size: few
D gene: -
CDR3 DNA: TGTGCCAGCAGCACGCAGGGTGGTGGCTACACCTTC
CDR3 protein: CASSTQGGGYTF

V gene: TRBV7-8
J gene: TRBJ2-1
clone size: -
D gene: -
CDR3 DNA: TGTGCCAGCAGCTTAGTGGCTGAGCAGTTCTTC
CDR3 protein: CASSLVAEQFF

V gene: TRBV10-3
J gene: TRBJ2-1
clone size: -
D gene: TRBD1
CDR3 DNA: TGTGCCATCAGAGAGACAGGGATATCGTACAATGAGCAGTTCTTC
CDR3 protein: CAIRETGISYNEQFF

V gene: TRBV2
J gene: TRBJ1-2
clone size: -
D gene: TRBD1
CDR3 DNA: TGTGCCAGCAGACCCGACAGGGGCACCTATGGCTACACCTTC
CDR3 protein: CASRPDRGTYGYTF

V gene: TRBV7-2
J gene: TRBJ2-3
clone size: -
D gene: -
CDR3 DNA: TGTGCCAGCAGCCCCAGCCGCCCGGCTAGCACAGATACGCAGTATTTT
CDR3 protein: CASSPSRPASTDTQYF

V gene: TRBV28
J gene: TRBJ1-3
clone size: -
D gene: -
CDR3 DNA: TGTGCCAGCACCGCCGAGGGCCCCGGACGAAACACCATATATTTT
CDR3 protein: CASTAEGPGRNTIYF

V gene: TRBV6-5
J gene: TRBJ1-2
clone size: once
D gene: -
CDR3 DNA: TGTGCCAGCAGTTACTCCCAGCAGGGAGGCTACACCTTC
CDR3 protein: CASSYSQQGGYTF

V gene: TRBV19
J gene: TRBJ1-1
clone size: once
D gene: -
CDR3 DNA: TGTGCCAGTAGCACCGTTCCGCTGTGGCCTGAAGCTTTCTTT
CDR3 protein: CASSTVPLWPEAFF

V gene: TRBV7-9
J gene: TRBJ2-4
clone size: -
D gene: -
CDR3 DNA: TGTGCCAGCAGGCCGATAGGGCCCAAAAACATTCAGTACTTC
CDR3 protein: CASRPIGPKNIQYF

V gene: TRBV5-8
J gene: TRBJ2-3
clone size: -
D gene: -
CDR3 DNA: TGTGCCAGCAGCTTGGAGGGTGGAGTTGCAGATACGCAGTATTTT
CDR3 protein: CASSLEGGVADTQYF

V gene: TRBV7-9
J gene: TRBJ1-1
clone size: -
D gene: -
CDR3 DNA: TGTGCCAGCAGCTCATCAGCGACCCCCCGTCTGGGAACTGAAGCTTTCTTT
CDR3 protein: CASSSSATPRLGTEAFF

V gene: TRBV2
J gene: TRBJ1-2
clone size: -
D gene: TRBD1
CDR3 DNA: TGTGCCAGCAGACCGACAGGGGTTAACTATGGCTACACCTTC
CDR3 protein: CASRPTGVNYGYTF

V gene: TRBV6-4
J gene: TRBJ1-5
clone size: -
D gene: -
CDR3 DNA: TGTGCCAGCAGTCCCTCCCCGGGGACTCAGCCCCAGCATTTT
CDR3 protein: CASSPSPGTQPQHF

V gene: TRBV29-1
J gene: TRBJ1-3
clone size: -
D gene: -
CDR3 DNA: TGCAGCGCCGGGGAGCCTATGAACACCATATATTTT
CDR3 protein: CSAGEPMNTIYF

V gene: TRBV30
J gene: TRBJ2-3
clone size: -
D gene: TRBD2
CDR3 DNA: TGTGCCTTAGCGGGCCGGGACGGAGATACGCAGTATTTT
CDR3 protein: CALAGRDGDTQYF

V gene: TRBV25-1
J gene: TRBJ1-4
clone size: once
D gene: -
CDR3 DNA: TGTGCCAGCAGTGCGACAGGTCTTGAAAAACTGTTTTTT
CDR3 protein: CASSATGLEKLFF

V gene: TRBV13
J gene: TRBJ1-2
clone size: -
D gene: TRBD1
CDR3 DNA: TGTGCCAGCAGCTCCCGACAGGGGCATGGCTACACCTTC
CDR3 protein: CASSSRQGHGYTF

V gene: TRBV27
J gene: TRBJ2-7
clone size: once
D gene: -
CDR3 DNA: TGTGCCAGCAGGGTAGTAGCGGACTCCTACGAGCAGTACTTC
CDR3 protein: CASRVVADSYEQYF

V gene: TRBV6-5
J gene: TRBJ2-7
clone size: -
D gene: -
CDR3 DNA: TGTGCCAGCACGGACGGGTATGGGCAGTACTTC
CDR3 protein: CASTDGYGQYF

V gene: TRBV7-3
J gene: TRBJ1-1
clone size: once
D gene: -
CDR3 DNA: TGTGCCAGCAGCTTAACTGATTCAAGCCCCGGTGAAGCTTTCTTT
CDR3 protein: CASSLTDSSPGEAFF

V gene: TRBV5-1
J gene: TRBJ2-5
clone size: -
D gene: TRBD1
CDR3 DNA: TGCGCCAGCAGCCGCACCCAGACAGGGACCCAAGAGACCCAGTACTTC
CDR3 protein: CASSRTQTGTQETQYF

V gene: TRBV11-3
J gene: TRBJ2-3
clone size: -
D gene: -
CDR3 DNA: TGTGCCAGCAGCTTTAGCGAGTACACAGATACGCAGTATTTT
CDR3 protein: CASSFSEYTDTQYF

V gene: TRBV10-1
J gene: TRBJ2-3
clone size: -
D gene: -
CDR3 DNA: TGCGCCAGCAGCCCCTCAGGGATGGATACGCAGTATTTT
CDR3 protein: CASSPSGMDTQYF